The T cell receptor beta chain described here comes from a study of beta chain features in type 1 diabetes. Study results and limitations: TCRB CDR3s from Type 1 diabetes patients were moderately but significantly shorter in all four CD4+ subsets. Sampled from patients, naive, central memory and Treg TCRB repertoires appeared more similar than those sampled from healthy donors. Still unanswered here is whether HLA type influences TCRB rearrangement.

Averaging approximately 110 mL, one heparinised blood draw came from each individual donor. From germline, CDR1 is SEHNR and CDR2 FQNEAQ (reference sequence). The V end lost 4 bases, the J end lost 2 bases, and 3 bases lay between the germline ends. The CDR3 runs 11 residues. Concerning this clone itself: The antigen remains unidentified. Other DNA variants within this sample encode the same CDR3.

The entirety of the isolated RNA underwent reverse transcription, so expressed TCRB transcripts were sequenced. Roughly 3.6 million reads on average were seen across naive, central memory and regulatory T cell samples. Clones were sequenced by immunoSEQ multiplex PCR, and TCRdb holds only the in-frame ones, with some missing. The sample carries about 270,000 clones, over 11% recorded once. The gene calls are TRBV7-9 and TRBJ2-7; D unresolved. Sequencing used naive CD4+ T cells from blood. This clonotype was sampled from a man aged 30 to 39 with type 1 diabetes. DNA for the CDR3: TGTGCCAGCAGCTCAACCTACGAGCAGTACTTC. Translating it yields CASSSTYEQYF.